These T cell receptor beta chains were read from a single sample in a study of response to subunit inactivated influenza vaccine. One entry per CDR3 protein, called by TCRdb with MiXCR from the RT-PCR reads. Of about 830,000 distinct CDR3 sequences listed, about a fifth are singletons. This specimen was PBMCs from blood, taken 5 days after vaccination. The receptors here all came from a man between 50 and 59 years old who received an inactivated influenza vaccine. CDR3s include the opening cysteine and the closing phenylalanine or tryptophan. Fields, in order: J gene, D gene, V gene, clone size, CDR3 protein, CDR3 DNA. A D gene is named only where the DNA matches it firmly. A row's size may be missing; if present it is once, few, many or a size class.

TRBJ2-7 | - | TRBV5-1 | few | CASSLSSGIAFYEQYF | TGCGCCAGCAGCTTGAGTAGCGGAATAGCATTCTACGAGCAGTACTTC
TRBJ1-2 | - | TRBV7-8 | - | CASSFRGQLNYGYTF | TGTGCCAGCAGCTTCCGGGGCCAGCTTAACTATGGCTACACCTTC
TRBJ2-3 | - | TRBV6-5 | few | CASSYRVGSTDTQYF | TGTGCCAGCAGTTACCGCGTGGGAAGCACAGATACGCAGTATTTT
TRBJ2-3 | - | TRBV7-8 | - | CASSLSPDWNTQYF | TGTGCCAGCAGCTTAAGCCCCGATTGGAATACGCAGTATTTT
TRBJ2-2 | - | TRBV12-3/TRBV12-4 | - | CASSLLAYVTGELFF | TGTGCCAGCAGTTTACTTGCCTACGTCACCGGGGAGCTGTTTTTT
TRBJ1-1 | - | TRBV7-9 | - | CASSHLGPSKAFF | TGTGCCAGCAGCCACCTCGGGCCTTCGAAAGCTTTCTTT
TRBJ2-7 | TRBD1 | TRBV6-1 | - | CASSRTSRAGGFTYEQYF | TGTGCCAGCAGTCGCACCTCTCGGGCAGGGGGCTTCACCTACGAGCAGTACTTC
TRBJ2-7 | - | TRBV5-6 | many | CASRNGYRVRGESREEQYF | TGTGCCAGCAGAAATGGTTACCGCGTCAGGGGGGAAAGCAGGGAAGAGCAGTACTTC
TRBJ1-1 | - | TRBV30 | few | CAWSLTGTLATEAFF | TGTGCCTGGAGCCTTACCGGAACTCTGGCCACTGAAGCTTTCTTT
TRBJ2-1 | - | TRBV12-3/TRBV12-4 | few | CASSALLGISYNEQFF | TGTGCCAGCAGTGCATTATTGGGGATCTCCTACAATGAGCAGTTCTTC
TRBJ2-1 | - | TRBV7-2 | many | CASRRRDPYNEQFF | TGTGCCAGCAGGCGGCGGGACCCCTACAATGAGCAGTTCTTC
TRBJ2-1 | - | TRBV27 | few | CASADTDRRAGEQFF | TGTGCCAGCGCCGATACCGATAGGAGGGCCGGTGAGCAGTTCTTC
TRBJ1-2 | - | TRBV3-1 | - | CASSPPPTGRDGYTF | TGTGCCAGCAGCCCACCTCCTACAGGGCGCGATGGCTACACCTTC
TRBJ2-1 | - | TRBV15 | - | CATSARGTAHFEQFF | TGTGCCACCAGCGCGCGAGGGACCGCCCATTTCGAGCAGTTCTTC
TRBJ2-5 | - | TRBV20-1 | - | CSAGPVGTQYF | TGCAGTGCTGGCCCGGTAGGGACCCAGTACTTC
TRBJ2-3 | - | TRBV5-1 | few | CASSLDKPEDTQYF | TGCGCCAGCAGCTTGGATAAACCCGAAGATACGCAGTATTTT
TRBJ2-1 | - | TRBV19 | - | CASSKTPREQFF | TGTGCCAGTAGTAAAACTCCGAGGGAGCAGTTCTTC
TRBJ2-3 | - | TRBV6-5 | many | CASHGTDTQYF | TGTGCCAGCCACGGAACAGATACGCAGTATTTT
TRBJ2-2 | TRBD1 | TRBV29-1 | many | CSVEGRGTGNTGELFF | TGCAGCGTTGAAGGCCGCGGGACAGGGAACACCGGGGAGCTGTTTTTT
TRBJ2-1 | - | TRBV27 | few | CASQANWAVRNEQFF | TGTGCCAGCCAAGCGAATTGGGCCGTTCGCAATGAGCAGTTCTTC
TRBJ2-5 | - | TRBV24-1 | few | CATSGVDSQETQYF | TGTGCCACCAGTGGAGTGGACAGCCAAGAGACCCAGTACTTC
TRBJ2-7 | - | TRBV6-5 | - | CASSYLTVHSSEQYF | TGTGCCAGCAGTTACCTGACTGTGCACTCCAGCGAGCAGTACTTC
TRBJ2-5 | - | TRBV5-2 | - | CARGPGLLCSQYF | TGTGCCAGGGGCCCCGGGCTCCTATGCTCCCAGTACTTC
TRBJ2-5 | TRBD1 | TRBV6-2/TRBV6-3 | - | CASRKGGLETQYF | TGTGCCAGCAGAAAAGGGGGCTTGGAGACCCAGTACTTC
TRBJ2-5 | TRBD1 | TRBV5-1 | once | CASSNTGGSGTQYF | TGCGCCAGCAGTAACACAGGGGGCTCGGGGACCCAGTACTTC
TRBJ2-7 | - | TRBV27 | - | CASDLGSGTYEQYF | TGTGCCAGCGATCTGGGGTCGGGGACCTACGAGCAGTACTTC
TRBJ2-1 | - | TRBV6-5 | few | CASSYRTTHYNEQFF | TGTGCCAGCAGTTACCGAACGACACACTACAATGAGCAGTTCTTC
TRBJ1-2 | - | TRBV6-1 | - | CASSEGESYGYTF | TGTGCCAGCAGCGAGGGGGAGTCCTATGGCTACACCTTC
TRBJ1-3 | TRBD1 | TRBV11-2 | few | CASSRGRRTGPGNTIYF | TGTGCCAGCAGCCGAGGACGCCGGACAGGGCCAGGAAACACCATATATTTT
TRBJ2-5 | - | TRBV3-1 | - | CASSPKAGARETQYF | TGTGCCAGCAGCCCGAAGGCAGGGGCGCGGGAGACCCAGTACTTC
TRBJ2-7 | - | TRBV7-2 | many | CASTPMRTGEQYF | TGTGCCAGCACCCCGATGAGGACGGGCGAGCAGTACTTC
TRBJ2-3 | TRBD2 | TRBV6-5 | - | CASSYILAGGPDTQYF | TGTGCCAGCAGTTACATACTAGCGGGGGGGCCTGACACGCAGTATTTT
TRBJ2-5 | - | TRBV7-9 | few | CASSQDLGQTQYF | TGTGCCAGCAGCCAAGACCTGGGACAGACCCAGTACTTC
TRBJ2-3 | TRBD1 | TRBV5-1 | - | CASSWDRGNADTQYF | TGCGCCAGCAGCTGGGACAGGGGAAACGCGGATACGCAGTATTTT
TRBJ2-1 | TRBD2 | TRBV9 | once | CASSVAPLLAGGPDEQFF | TGTGCCAGCAGCGTAGCCCCGCTACTAGCGGGGGGGCCAGACGAGCAGTTCTTC
TRBJ2-6 | TRBD2 | TRBV5-1 | few | CASSLVPGGARGTGANVLTF | TGCGCCAGCAGCTTGGTACCGGGAGGGGCCCGGGGTACTGGGGCCAACGTCCTGACTTTC
TRBJ1-1 | TRBD1 | TRBV20-1 | many | CSALPAGGVGTEAFF | TGCAGTGCTCTCCCCGCAGGGGGTGTGGGCACTGAAGCTTTCTTT
TRBJ1-1 | TRBD1 | TRBV20-1 | - | CSARFQDRRRRTEAFF | TGCAGTGCTAGATTCCAGGACAGGAGGAGGAGGACTGAAGCTTTCTTT
TRBJ2-1 | TRBD2 | TRBV28 | once | CASSLPRASGGSSYNEQFF | TGTGCCAGCAGTTTACCGAGGGCCAGCGGGGGGAGCTCCTACAATGAGCAGTTCTTC
TRBJ1-4 | - | TRBV7-2 | few | CASSLGAGSGNEKLFF | TGTGCCAGCAGCCTAGGAGCAGGGTCTGGCAATGAAAAACTGTTTTTT
TRBJ2-7 | - | TRBV20-1 | few | CSARDHSLDEQYF | TGCAGTGCTAGAGATCACAGCCTGGACGAGCAGTACTTC
TRBJ2-3 | - | TRBV18 | - | CASSPRGGPSTDTQYF | TGTGCCAGCTCACCCCGCGGTGGACCTAGCACAGATACGCAGTATTTT
TRBJ2-1 | TRBD2 | TRBV3-1 | - | CASSPRLAGGPRYNEQFF | TGTGCCAGCAGCCCGCGACTAGCGGGAGGGCCTCGGTACAATGAGCAGTTCTTC
TRBJ1-6 | TRBD1 | TRBV12-3/TRBV12-4 | - | CASSLAGDRGHNSPLHF | TGTGCCAGCAGTTTAGCGGGGGACAGAGGACATAATTCACCCCTCCACTTT
TRBJ2-1 | TRBD2 | TRBV7-3 | - | CASSLNGRAIYNEQFF | TGTGCCAGCAGCTTAAACGGGAGGGCCATCTACAATGAGCAGTTCTTC
TRBJ2-7 | - | TRBV7-9 | once | CASSLGGEEYEQYF | TGTGCCAGCAGCTTGGGGGGAGAGGAGTACGAGCAGTACTTC
TRBJ2-1 | - | TRBV24-1 | many | CATSDLHDDEQFF | TGTGCCACCAGTGATTTGCACGACGATGAGCAGTTCTTC
TRBJ2-3 | TRBD2 | TRBV29-1 | - | CSVATSGRATDTQYF | TGCAGCGTGGCCACTAGCGGGAGGGCCACAGATACGCAGTATTTT
TRBJ1-1 | TRBD1 | TRBV19 | few | CATRQGQNTEAFF | TGTGCCACGCGACAGGGGCAGAACACTGAAGCTTTCTTT
TRBJ1-2 | - | TRBV15 | - | CATSREDVGSYYTF | TGTGCCACCAGCAGAGAGGATGTCGGGAGTTATTACACCTTC
TRBJ2-7 | TRBD2 | TRBV12-3/TRBV12-4 | many | CASSSGLASYEQYF | TGTGCCAGCAGCTCGGGACTAGCGAGCTACGAGCAGTACTTC
TRBJ1-6 | - | TRBV12-3/TRBV12-4 | - | CASSYRRSGSPLHF | TGTGCCAGCAGTTACAGGCGCTCGGGATCACCCCTCCACTTT
TRBJ2-7 | TRBD2 | TRBV20-1 | many | CSALAGIAYEQYF | TGCAGTGCTCTAGCGGGGATCGCCTACGAGCAGTACTTC